The rows below give T cell receptor beta chains drawn from one sample of a study of cytomegalovirus exposure and HLA in healthy donors. The data were produced by immunoSEQ multiplex PCR, yet TCRdb's version contains in-frame clones alone and is incomplete. The sample contains some 120,000 clones, just under 95% of which appear only once. Material: PBMCs. The source of these receptors is a woman younger than 30 in good health and CMV-seronegative. The CDR3 runs from the conserved cysteine through the conserved F or W. D genes are given only for firm matches. Clone size appears in some rows only: once, few, many, or a class for an expanded clone.

j_gene	abundance	v_gene	d_gene	len	CDR3nt	CDR3aa
TRBJ2-1	.	TRBV28	TRBD1	15	TGTGCCAGCAGAGCCGGGACAGAAGTATACAATGAGCAGTTCTTC	CASRAGTEVYNEQFF
TRBJ1-2	once	TRBV5-1	.	15	TGCGCCAGCAGCTTGTTAAGCCCTTTAGACTATGGCTACACCTTC	CASSLLSPLDYGYTF
TRBJ2-7	.	TRBV30	.	11	TGTGCCTGGAGTCTAACCTACGAGCAGTACTTC	CAWSLTYEQYF
TRBJ2-4	.	TRBV27	.	16	TGTGCCAGCAGTCCCCCCCCAGGGGCGGGGGTGGCCATTCAGTACTTC	CASSPPPGAGVAIQYF
TRBJ2-1	.	TRBV19	.	13	TGTGCCAGTAGTATTAGCGGCTACAATGAGCAGTTCTTC	CASSISGYNEQFF
TRBJ1-1	.	TRBV18	.	15	TGTGCCAGCTCACTCCCCCGAGGGGGGGGCACTGAAGCTTTCTTT	CASSLPRGGGTEAFF
TRBJ1-3	.	TRBV6-1	.	15	TGTGCCAGCAGTGAAGCGGGCAGGGTCGGAAACACCATATATTTT	CASSEAGRVGNTIYF
TRBJ1-4	.	TRBV15	TRBD1	16	TGTGCCACCAGCTTCGACAGGGGGCTATCTAATGAAAAACTGTTTTTT	CATSFDRGLSNEKLFF
TRBJ1-2	.	TRBV6-1	TRBD1	16	TGTGCCAGCAGTGAAGTTTTCACAGGGGAACGGTATGGCTACACCTTC	CASSEVFTGERYGYTF
TRBJ1-5	.	TRBV6-6	.	13	TGTGCCAGCAATCGCGACACCGATCAGCCCCAGCATTTT	CASNRDTDQPQHF
TRBJ1-2	.	TRBV30	.	12	TGTGCCTGGAGCGTACATCAGGATGGCTACACCTTC	CAWSVHQDGYTF
TRBJ1-2	.	TRBV19	TRBD1	17	TGTGCCACCACTAACAGGGGGCATAGACAACTAGATTATGGCTACACCTTC	CATTNRGHRQLDYGYTF
TRBJ1-5	.	TRBV5-6	TRBD1	18	TGTGCCAGCAGCTTGGGCCCGACAAACAGGGGCGGCAATCAGCCCCAGCATTTT	CASSLGPTNRGGNQPQHF
TRBJ2-3	once	TRBV28	TRBD2	16	TGTGCCAGCAGTTTTCGGTCCTCCGGGGGGACAGATACGCAGTATTTT	CASSFRSSGGTDTQYF
TRBJ2-1	.	TRBV5-6	.	14	TGTGCCAGCAGCTTGGCCACGGGATACAATGAGCAGTTCTTC	CASSLATGYNEQFF
TRBJ2-7	.	TRBV4-1	.	14	TGCGCCAGCTCGGATGGGGGGGCGCTTGACGAGCAGTACTTC	CASSDGGALDEQYF
TRBJ2-1	.	TRBV7-3	TRBD2	15	TGTGCCAGCAGCTTAGGCGGGAGAGGTACCAATGAGCAGTTCTTC	CASSLGGRGTNEQFF
TRBJ2-7	.	TRBV10-3	.	13	TGTGCCATCAGTGGTACAGACGGAGGGGAGCAGTACTTC	CAISGTDGGEQYF
TRBJ1-3	.	TRBV30	.	15	TGTGCCTGGAGTCTCACAGGGTTTTCTGGAAACACCATATATTTT	CAWSLTGFSGNTIYF
TRBJ2-1	.	TRBV7-9	TRBD2	15	TGTGCCAGCCGATTGAGCGGGAGGGAGAACAATGAGCAGTTCTTC	CASRLSGRENNEQFF
TRBJ2-2	.	TRBV7-3	.	13	TGTGCCAGCAGCTTACAAGGAGCCGGGGAGCTGTTTTTT	CASSLQGAGELFF
TRBJ1-5	.	TRBV6-1	.	13	TGTGCCAGCAGTGACCAAATTAATCAGCCCCAGCATTTT	CASSDQINQPQHF
TRBJ2-3	.	TRBV30	TRBD1	12	TGTGCCTGGAGCCGACAGGGAGATACGCAGTATTTT	CAWSRQGDTQYF
TRBJ1-4	.	TRBV5-6	.	17	TGTGCCAGCAGCTCGACTGAAAGGAGTGCAACTAATGAAAAACTGTTTTTT	CASSSTERSATNEKLFF
TRBJ1-1	.	TRBV7-9	.	16	TGTGCCAGCAGCGTCGCCATAGGACAGCGAACTGCTGAAGCTTTCTTT	CASSVAIGQRTAEAFF
TRBJ2-2	.	TRBV11-2	.	15	TGTGCCAGCACCTTCAAATCCCTGGGCTCCGGGGAGCTGTTTTTT	CASTFKSLGSGELFF
TRBJ2-3	once	TRBV7-2	.	13	TGTGCCAGCAGCGAAGCGTACACAGATACGCAGTATTTT	CASSEAYTDTQYF
TRBJ2-1	.	TRBV18	TRBD1	16	TGTGCCAGCTCCCCGAATCCGGGACAGGGGAAAAATGAGCAGTTCTTC	CASSPNPGQGKNEQFF
TRBJ1-1	.	TRBV5-1	.	13	TGCGCCAGCAGCTTGTCAGTGAACACTGAAGCTTTCTTT	CASSLSVNTEAFF
TRBJ2-1	.	TRBV4-1	.	15	TGCGCCAGCAGCCCCCACAGTAGCTCCTACAATGAGCAGTTCTTC	CASSPHSSSYNEQFF
TRBJ2-7	.	TRBV6-5	.	13	TGTGCCAGCAAGTCAGGGACGACTAGCGAGCAGTACTTC	CASKSGTTSEQYF
TRBJ2-1	few	TRBV20-1	TRBD1	11	TGCAGTGCTAGCGACCGGGACAGTGGATTCTTC	CSASDRDSGFF
TRBJ1-1	.	TRBV19	.	14	TGTGCCAGTAGTAAGGAAGGGGCGCGGACTGAAGCTTTCTTT	CASSKEGARTEAFF
TRBJ2-3	.	TRBV5-1	.	14	TGCGCCAGCAGCTTGGCCTCGAGCACAGATACGCAGTATTTT	CASSLASSTDTQYF
TRBJ1-2	.	TRBV9	TRBD1	15	TGTGCCAGCACCTTTACGGGACAGGGGGCGGAGGGCTACACCTTC	CASTFTGQGAEGYTF
TRBJ2-7	once	TRBV7-3	TRBD1	13	TGTGCCAGCAGCTCCACAGGGGTGGACGAGCAGTACTTC	CASSSTGVDEQYF
TRBJ1-4	.	TRBV28	TRBD1	14	TGTGCCAGCAGTTTTACAGGGGCAGGTGAAAAACTGTTTTTT	CASSFTGAGEKLFF
TRBJ2-7	.	TRBV7-2	TRBD1	15	TGTGCCAGCAGCGTAACCTGGGACAGGGACCACGAGCAGTACTTC	CASSVTWDRDHEQYF
TRBJ2-2	once	TRBV15	TRBD2	16	TGTGCCACCAGCCCGCGGGGGGGGCATGGCACCGGGGAGCTGTTTTTT	CATSPRGGHGTGELFF
TRBJ1-1	.	TRBV30	TRBD1	14	TGTGCCTGGAGTCCCACAGGGGTTATGCCTGAAGCTTTCTTT	CAWSPTGVMPEAFF
TRBJ1-3	.	TRBV19	TRBD1	15	TGTGCCAGTAGTTGGGACAGTTACTCTGGAAACACCATATATTTT	CASSWDSYSGNTIYF